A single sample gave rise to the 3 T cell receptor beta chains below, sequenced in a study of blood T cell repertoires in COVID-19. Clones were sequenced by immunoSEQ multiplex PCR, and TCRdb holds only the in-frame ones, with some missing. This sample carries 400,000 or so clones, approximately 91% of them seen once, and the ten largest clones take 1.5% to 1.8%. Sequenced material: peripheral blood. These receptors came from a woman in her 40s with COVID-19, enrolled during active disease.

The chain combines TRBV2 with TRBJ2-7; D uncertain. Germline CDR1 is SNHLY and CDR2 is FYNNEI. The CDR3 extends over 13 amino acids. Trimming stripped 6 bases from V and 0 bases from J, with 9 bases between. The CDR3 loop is CASRPFSSYEQYF. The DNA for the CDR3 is TGTGCCAGCAGACCCTTTAGCTCCTACGAGCAGTACTTC.

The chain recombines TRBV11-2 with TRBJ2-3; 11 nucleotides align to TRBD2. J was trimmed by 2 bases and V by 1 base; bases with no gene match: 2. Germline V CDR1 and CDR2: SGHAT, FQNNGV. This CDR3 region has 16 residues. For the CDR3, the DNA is TGTGCCAGCAGCTTAGGACTAGCGGGAATCACAGATACGCAGTATTTT. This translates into CASSLGLAGITDTQYF.

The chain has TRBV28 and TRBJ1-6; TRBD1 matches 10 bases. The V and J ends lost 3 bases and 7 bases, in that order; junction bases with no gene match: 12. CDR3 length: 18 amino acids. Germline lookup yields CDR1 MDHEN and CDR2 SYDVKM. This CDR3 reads CASSFPGTGAMENSPLHF. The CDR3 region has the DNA TGTGCCAGCAGTTTCCCCGGGACAGGGGCCATGGAGAATTCACCCCTCCACTTT.